These 8 T cell receptor beta chains were sequenced from one sample in a study of PD-1 blockade in classical Hodgkin lymphoma. Time point denoted: cycle 4 day 1 (C4D1), after 5 to 7 weeks of nivolumab. Each patient experienced a relapse that followed autologous stem cell transplantation, and brentuximab vedotin exposure varied. Investigators isolated CD4+ T cells from thawed PBMCs through magnetic negative selection. This table comes from immunoSEQ multiplex PCR, and its TCRdb copy is limited to in-frame clones, with some not included. In the table there are under 25,000 clones, 72% of which are singletons. Source: CD4+ T cells from blood, taken before the fourth cycle of nivolumab. Receptors originate from a human donor with classical Hodgkin lymphoma.

This clone was detected a few times. V and J are TRBV7-3 and TRBJ2-3; D not resolved. V was shortened by 2 bases and J by 9 bases, with 12 bases between the two germline ends. Per germline, CDR1 SGHTA and CDR2 FQGTGA. This CDR3 is built from 13 residues. CDR3 DNA sequence: TGTGCCAGCAGCTTAGTCGAGTCCTCAACGCAGTATTTT. Encoded protein: CASSLVESSTQYF.

J is TRBJ1-3 and V is TRBV4-3; TRBD1 agrees at 7 bases. The CDR3 contains 16 residues. The germline CDR1 and CDR2 sequences are LGHNA and YSLEER. V lost 0 bases and J lost 7; bases outside the gene matches: 9. The CDR3 protein is CASSQDRDSSRNTIYF. The CDR3 region has the DNA TGCGCCAGCAGCCAAGATCGGGACAGCTCGAGGAACACCATATATTTT.

The V call is TRBV19, the J call TRBJ2-7, with 10 bases aligning to TRBD1. The CDR3 runs 15 residues. J was trimmed by 3 bases and V by 4 bases; bases with no gene match: 6. Germline V CDR1 and CDR2: LNHDA, SQIVND (reference sequence). This CDR3 reads CASSRTDRGNYEQYF. In DNA form, the CDR3 reads TGTGCCAGTAGTAGAACGGACAGGGGGAACTACGAGCAGTACTTC.

The chain carries TRBV9 and TRBJ2-3; 8 positions agree with TRBD1. This CDR3 has 15 residues. V was clipped by 3 bases and J by 3 bases; unmatched bases: 6. Germline assignment: CDR1 SGDLS and CDR2 YYNGEE. CDR3 sequence reads: CASSATGGPTDTQYF. As DNA, the CDR3 is TGTGCCAGCAGCGCTACAGGGGGGCCTACAGATACGCAGTATTTT. Variable domain in full (rest from reference TRBV9 and TRBJ2-3): DSGVTQTPKHLITATGQRVTLRCSPRSGDLSVYWYQQSLDQGLQFLIQYYNGEERAKGNILERFSAQQFPDLHSELNLSSLELGDSALYFCASSATGGPTDTQYFGPGTRLTVL.

The V call is TRBV7-2, the J call TRBJ2-3, with 9 bases that match TRBD1. Germline CDR1 is SGHTA and CDR2 is FQGNSA. This CDR3 is 15 amino acids long. With 5 bases clipped from V and 0 bases from J, the junction kept 3 bases outside the gene matches. This CDR3 reads CASSADRGSTDTQYF. CDR3 bases: TGTGCCAGCAGCGCCGACAGGGGGAGCACAGATACGCAGTATTTT.

The genes are TRBV2 and TRBJ2-2, with 8 positions matching TRBD1. CDR3 length: 13 amino acids. V was clipped by 5 bases and J by 5 bases; unmatched bases: 1. Germline lookup yields CDR1 SNHLY and CDR2 FYNNEI. The CDR3 coding sequence is TGTGCCAGCAGTCGACAGGGGACCGGGGAGCTGTTTTTT. Its protein is CASSRQGTGELFF.

This chain joins TRBV6-5 and TRBJ2-7; no firm D call. Looked up from germline, CDR1 is MNHEY and CDR2 is SVGAGI. Deletions cut 2 bases from V and 9 bases from J, with 11 bases between. The CDR3 covers 12 residues. The CDR3 DNA sequence: TGTGCCAGCAGTTACCCCTGGATCGGGCAGTACTTC. This encodes CASSYPWIGQYF.

The chain uses TRBV7-9 and TRBJ2-3; no reliable D call. Germline CDR1 is SEHNR and CDR2 is FQNEAQ (reference sequence). Trimming shortened V by 1 base and J by 5 bases, and 10 bases separated the two germline ends. The CDR3 is 14 amino acids. This CDR3 is CASSLEPLEDTQYF. The CDR3 DNA follows: TGTGCCAGCAGCTTAGAGCCTTTGGAAGATACGCAGTATTTT.